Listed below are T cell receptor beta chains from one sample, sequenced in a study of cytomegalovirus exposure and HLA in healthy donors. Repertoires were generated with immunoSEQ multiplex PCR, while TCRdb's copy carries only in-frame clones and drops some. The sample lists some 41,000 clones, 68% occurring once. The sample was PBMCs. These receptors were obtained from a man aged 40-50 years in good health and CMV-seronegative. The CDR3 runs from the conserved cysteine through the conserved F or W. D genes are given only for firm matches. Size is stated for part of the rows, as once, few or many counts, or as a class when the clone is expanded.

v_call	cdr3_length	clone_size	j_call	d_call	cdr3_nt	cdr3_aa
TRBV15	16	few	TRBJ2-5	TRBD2	TGTGCCACCAGCACAGGGCTAGCGGGGGGCCAAGAGACCCAGTACTTC	CATSTGLAGGQETQYF
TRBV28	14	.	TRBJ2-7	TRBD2	TGTGCCAGCAGCTCTCCAGCGGGGCCGAGGGAGCAGTACTTC	CASSSPAGPREQYF
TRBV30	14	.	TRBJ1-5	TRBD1	TGTGCCTGGAGTGTAGGGGGCGCGGATCAGCCCCAGCATTTT	CAWSVGGADQPQHF
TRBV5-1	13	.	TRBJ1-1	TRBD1	TGCGCCAGCAGCTTGGAACAGGGGGCTGAAGCTTTCTTT	CASSLEQGAEAFF
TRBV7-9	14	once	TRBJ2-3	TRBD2	TGTGCCAGCAGCCTTAGCGGGGGGGCTGATACGCAGTATTTT	CASSLSGGADTQYF
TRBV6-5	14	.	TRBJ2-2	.	TGTGCCAGCGGCCTCCAGGGGAACACCGGGGAGCTGTTTTTT	CASGLQGNTGELFF
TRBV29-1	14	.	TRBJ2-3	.	TGCAGCGGGGACTCCTCCCACGGGGCAGATACGCAGTATTTT	CSGDSSHGADTQYF
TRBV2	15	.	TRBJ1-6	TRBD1	TGTGCCAGCAGAGTGGACAGGGCGGGGAATTCACCCCTCCACTTT	CASRVDRAGNSPLHF
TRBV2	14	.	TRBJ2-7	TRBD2	TGTGCCAGCAGTGAAGCGCGGTGGGGGGGCGAGCAGTACTTC	CASSEARWGGEQYF
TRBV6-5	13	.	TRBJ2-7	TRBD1	TGTGCCAGCAGTTACCCCGGGACAGCCGAGCAGTACTTC	CASSYPGTAEQYF
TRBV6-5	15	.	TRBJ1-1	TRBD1	TGTGCCAGCAGTTACTCGCCGGAGGGGGCAGCTGAAGCTTTCTTT	CASSYSPEGAAEAFF
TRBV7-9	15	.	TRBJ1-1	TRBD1	TGTGCCAGCAGCTCAACAGGGGGGTGGAACACTGAAGCTTTCTTT	CASSSTGGWNTEAFF
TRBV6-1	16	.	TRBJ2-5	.	TGTGCCAGCAGTGAAGAGGGCAGGGGCCCCCTCGGGGCCCAGTACTTC	CASSEEGRGPLGAQYF